This T cell receptor beta chain was captured by sequencing in a study of shared clonotypes between healthy human individuals. Researchers partitioned CD4+ cells into CD45RA+ naive and CD45RA-negative memory subsets. It was across several immunoSEQ plates that each subset's genomic DNA was evenly split. The repertoire was sequenced with immunoSEQ multiplex PCR; TCRdb's copy has only in-frame clones and lacks some. In the table there are around 1.1 million clones, 77% of which are singletons. The length of the CDR3 is 13 residues. Per the germline V gene, CDR1 is MNHNY and CDR2 is SVGAGI (reference sequence). J gave up 10 bases and V 4 bases, and 8 bases lay outside the gene matches.

The clonotype comes from a man younger than 30 in good health. Some clones in this sample may be carry-over from other donors' samples. The specimen was memory CD4+ T cells from PBMCs. This sample's subset: CD45RA-negative fraction. The genes are TRBV6-6 and TRBJ1-1; the match to TRBD1 covers 8 bases. The CDR3 region has the DNA TGTGCCAGCAGTTCCACCCCCGGACAGGGAGCTTTCTTT. It codes for CASSSTPGQGAFF.